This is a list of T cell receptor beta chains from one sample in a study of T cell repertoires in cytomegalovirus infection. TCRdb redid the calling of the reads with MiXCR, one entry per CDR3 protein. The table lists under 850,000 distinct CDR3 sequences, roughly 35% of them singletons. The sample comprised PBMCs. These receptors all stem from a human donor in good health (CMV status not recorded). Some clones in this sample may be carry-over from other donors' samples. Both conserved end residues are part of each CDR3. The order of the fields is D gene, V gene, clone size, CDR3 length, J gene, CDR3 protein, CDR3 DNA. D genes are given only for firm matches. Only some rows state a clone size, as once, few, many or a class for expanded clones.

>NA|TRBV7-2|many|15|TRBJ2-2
CASSFAGKNTGELFF
TGTGCCAGCAGCTTTGCGGGGAAGAACACCGGGGAGCTGTTTTTT
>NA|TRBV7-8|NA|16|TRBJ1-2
CASSLSRVYPNYGYTF
TGTGCCAGCAGCTTAAGTAGGGTTTACCCCAACTATGGCTACACCTTC
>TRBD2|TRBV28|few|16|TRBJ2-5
CASSLMAGRGQETQYF
TGTGCCAGCAGTTTAATGGCAGGGAGGGGTCAAGAGACCCAGTACTTC
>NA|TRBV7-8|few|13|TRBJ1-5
CASTVRINQPQHF
TGTGCCAGCACCGTTAGGATCAATCAGCCCCAGCATTTT
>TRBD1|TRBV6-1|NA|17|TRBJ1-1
CASRSVLQGALNTEAFF
TGTGCCAGCCGAAGTGTGCTACAGGGGGCATTGAACACTGAAGCTTTCTTT
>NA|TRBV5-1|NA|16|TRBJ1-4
CASSLAGRSTNEKLFF
TGCGCCAGCAGCTTGGCCGGGAGGTCAACTAATGAAAAACTGTTTTTT
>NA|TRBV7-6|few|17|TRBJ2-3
CASSLRSVGSGTDTQYF
TGTGCCAGCAGCTTAAGGAGCGTCGGGAGCGGCACAGATACGCAGTATTTT
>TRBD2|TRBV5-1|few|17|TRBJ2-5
CASSPGSLAGASETQYF
TGCGCCAGCAGCCCGGGGAGTCTAGCGGGGGCCTCAGAGACCCAGTACTTC
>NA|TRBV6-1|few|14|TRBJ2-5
CASSLGLASQTQYF
TGTGCCAGCAGTTTGGGACTCGCCAGCCAGACCCAGTACTTC
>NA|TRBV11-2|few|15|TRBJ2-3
CASSLAGRHTDTQYF
TGTGCCAGCAGCTTAGCCGGTAGACACACAGATACGCAGTATTTT
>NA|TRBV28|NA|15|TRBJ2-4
CASSYAILAKNIQYF
TGTGCCAGCAGTTACGCGATCCTAGCCAAAAACATTCAGTACTTC
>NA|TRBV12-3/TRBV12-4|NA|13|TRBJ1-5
CASSPPMVQPQHF
TGTGCCAGCAGCCCCCCCATGGTTCAGCCCCAGCATTTT
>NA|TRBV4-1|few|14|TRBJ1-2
CASSQDPRGEGYTF
TGCGCCAGCAGCCAAGATCCAAGGGGCGAAGGCTACACCTTC
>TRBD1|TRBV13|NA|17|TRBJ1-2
CASSTRDRGKEDYGYTF
TGTGCCAGCAGCACTCGGGACAGGGGAAAGGAGGACTATGGCTACACTTTC
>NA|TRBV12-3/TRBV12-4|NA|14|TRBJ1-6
CASRSGENNSPLHF
TGTGCCAGCAGGTCAGGGGAAAATAATTCACCCCTCCACTTT
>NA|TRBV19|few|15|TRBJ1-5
CASLLAGGADQPQHF
TGTGCCAGCCTTTTAGCGGGGGGCGCGGATCAGCCCCAGCATTTT
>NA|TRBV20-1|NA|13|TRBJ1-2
CSAGRVVGYGYTF
TGCAGTGCTGGGAGGGTGGTCGGCTATGGCTACACCTTC
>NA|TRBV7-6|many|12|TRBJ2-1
CASSLIGNEQFF
TGTGCCAGCAGCTTAATCGGGAATGAGCAGTTCTTC
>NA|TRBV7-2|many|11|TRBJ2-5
CASSSTLRQYF
TGTGCCAGCAGCTCCACCCTCCGCCAGTACTTC
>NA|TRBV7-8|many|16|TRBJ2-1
CASSLRGGALVNEQFF
TGTGCCAGCAGCTTACGTGGGGGGGCCTTAGTCAATGAGCAGTTCTTC
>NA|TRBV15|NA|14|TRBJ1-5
CATSRAARGQPQHF
TGTGCCACTTCCCGGGCAGCCAGAGGGCAGCCCCAGCATTTT